This TCR beta chain was identified in a study of chemoradiotherapy in HPV16-positive cancers. Study results and caveats: Non-HPV-specific T cells did not expand in tumors during treatment, whereas candidate HPV-specific clones and E7-related motifs did. In HPV16-positive patients, HPV-responsive T-cell expansion tracked better recurrence-free survival. Only two HPV16-positive patients supplied the functional HPV-specificity definition.

Worth noting for this clone: Its target is unknown.

CDR1 is SNHLY, CDR2 FYNNEI, per germline. With 3 bases removed from V and 4 bases from J, the gap between germline ends came to 6 bases. The CDR3 covers 12 residues. TCRdb keeps only in-frame clones here, not all; method: immunoSEQ multiplex PCR. In the table there are about 14,000 clones, approximately 75% of which are singletons. The TCR comes from a human donor with HPV-associated anogenital cancer. The specimen was taken from a patient who underwent chemoradiotherapy. V and J are TRBV2 and TRBJ1-2, with D perhaps matching TRBD1 (5 bases). CDR3 loop: CASSEGGYGYTF. Here the CDR3 DNA reads TGTGCCAGCAGTGAGGGGGGCTATGGCTACACCTTC.